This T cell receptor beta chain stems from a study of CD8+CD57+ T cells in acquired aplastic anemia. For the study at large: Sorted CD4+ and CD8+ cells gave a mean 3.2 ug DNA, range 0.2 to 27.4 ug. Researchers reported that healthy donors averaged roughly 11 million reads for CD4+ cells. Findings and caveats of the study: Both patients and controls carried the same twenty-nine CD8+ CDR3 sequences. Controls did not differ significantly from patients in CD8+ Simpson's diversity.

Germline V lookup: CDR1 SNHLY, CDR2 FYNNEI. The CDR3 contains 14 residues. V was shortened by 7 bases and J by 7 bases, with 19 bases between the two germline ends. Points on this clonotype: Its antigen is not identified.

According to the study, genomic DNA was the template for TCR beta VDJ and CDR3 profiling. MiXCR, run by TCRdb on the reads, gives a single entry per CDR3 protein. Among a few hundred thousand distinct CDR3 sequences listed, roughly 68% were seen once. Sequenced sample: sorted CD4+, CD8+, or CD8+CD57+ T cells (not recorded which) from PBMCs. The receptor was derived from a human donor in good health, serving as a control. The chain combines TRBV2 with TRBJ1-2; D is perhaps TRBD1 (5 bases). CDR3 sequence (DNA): TGTGCCAGCATAATAGGGGCCGGGGTTGGTGGCTACACCTTC. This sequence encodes CASIIGAGVGGYTF.